This passage covers 3 T cell receptor beta chains from one sample sequenced in a study of blood T cell repertoires in COVID-19. Measured with immunoSEQ multiplex PCR; TCRdb has only the in-frame clones, and not every one. The data show 220,000 or so clones, 82% seen once. The sample consisted of peripheral blood. The receptors stem from a woman aged 80 or over with acute or convalescent COVID-19.

This clone was seen a single time. This rearrangement joins TRBV4-1 to TRBJ2-1, with TRBD2 as a possible D gene (5 bases). The CDR3 extends over 18 amino acids. V lost 0 bases and J lost 3, with 18 bases in between. Germline V gene data show CDR1 as MGHRA and CDR2 as YSYEKL. The CDR3 region is CASSQDRYGDAGYNEQFF. CDR3 sequence (DNA): TGCGCCAGCAGCCAAGATCGGTACGGAGACGCGGGCTACAATGAGCAGTTCTTC.

V and J are TRBV5-1 and TRBJ2-1, with D perhaps matching TRBD2 (7 bases). Deletions cut 2 bases from V and 2 bases from J, with 17 bases between. Germline lookup yields CDR1 SGHRS and CDR2 YFSETQ. This CDR3 has 17 residues. The DNA for the CDR3 is TGCGCCAGCAGCTTCATAGGGGGGGGGCAACCCTACAATGAGCAGTTCTTC. Its protein is CASSFIGGGQPYNEQFF.

This clone is a singleton in its sample. The rearrangement uses TRBV5-1 and TRBJ1-1; D possibly corresponds to TRBD1 (6 bases). Germline values: CDR1 SGHRS, CDR2 YFSETQ. CDR3 length: 15 residues. The V end was cut by 0 bases, the J end by 5 bases, with 14 bases between. This CDR3 is CASSLALTGQTEAFF. The DNA of the CDR3 is TGCGCCAGCAGCTTGGCTCTCACAGGACAGACTGAAGCTTTCTTT.